This passage covers 23 T cell receptor beta chains from one sample sequenced in a study of blood T cell repertoires in COVID-19 (dated by TCRdb to 2020 to 2021). The library was obtained by the immunoSEQ multiplex PCR assay. TCRdb took over this immuneACCESS table, retaining in-frame rearrangements with V and J assigned. Such tables are incomplete; in checked studies, under half of the missing clones stem from an unresolved V gene, and the remainder is unexplained. This sample comprises around 130,000 clones, about four fifths of them detected only once. About 13% of the sample rests with the top ten. Sequencing was performed on peripheral blood. The receptor source for this set is a human donor in a cohort sampled during active COVID-19.

V gene TRBV2 combines with J gene TRBJ1-5; the match to TRBD1 covers 7 bases. The germline CDR1 and CDR2 sequences are SNHLY and FYNNEI. The CDR3 sequence is 15 residues long. V shed 5 bases and J 6 bases; nucleotides not matched to a gene: 10. The CDR3 protein is CASSNKGGSGQPQHF. CDR3 nucleotides: TGTGCCAGCAGTAACAAAGGGGGCTCGGGTCAGCCCCAGCATTTT. The full variable domain, its missing parts supplied by reference TRBV2 and TRBJ1-5, is EPEVTQTPSHQVTQMGQEVILRCVPISNHLYFYWYRQILGQKVEFLVSFYNNEISEKSEIFDDQFSVERPDGSNFTLKIRSTKLEDSAMYFCASSNKGGSGQPQHFGDGTRLSIL.

This rearrangement joins TRBV6-6 to TRBJ2-3, with D maybe TRBD1 (6 bases). The germline V gene encodes CDR1 MNHNY and CDR2 SVGAGI (reference sequence). The CDR3 runs 15 residues. V gave up 7 bases and J gave up 5 bases, with 19 bases separating them. In DNA form, the CDR3 reads TGTGCCAGCACCCAGACAGGCCAAGGTGGAGATACGCAGTATTTT. It encodes CASTQTGQGGDTQYF.

The chain joins TRBV19 to TRBJ2-1; D perhaps matches TRBD2 (7 bases). The CDR3 has 15 amino acids. Germline CDR1 LNHDA, CDR2 SQIVND (reference sequence). With 4 bases removed from V and 6 bases from J, the gap between germline ends came to 16 bases. CDR3 nucleotide sequence: TGTGCCAGTAGTACCCTAGGGGGGGCGTCCAATGAGCAGTTCTTC. Residues: CASSTLGGASNEQFF.

V and J are TRBV6-5 and TRBJ1-6; 10 bases are shared with TRBD1. The J segment lost 8 bases and the V segment lost 5 bases, leaving 6 bases of the junction unmatched. CDR1 and CDR2 from the germline V gene are MNHEY and SVGAGI. The CDR3 runs 15 residues. CDR3 in amino acids: CASSKRTGGDSPLHF. The CDR3 DNA follows: TGTGCCAGCAGTAAAAGGACAGGGGGAGATTCACCCCTCCACTTT.

The chain employs TRBV6-5 and TRBJ1-2, with D perhaps TRBD1 (6 bases). Per germline, CDR1 MNHEY and CDR2 SVGAGI. Trimming stripped 7 bases from V and 8 bases from J, with 14 bases between. The CDR3 has 12 residues. CDR3: CASTQTGEGYTF. The CDR3, as DNA: TGTGCCAGCACTCAGACAGGTGAAGGCTACACCTTC.

This rearrangement joins TRBV7-2 to TRBJ1-2; the match to TRBD1 covers 8 bases. The J segment lost 8 bases and the V segment lost 0 bases, leaving 8 bases of the junction unmatched. Germline V gene lookup returns CDR1 SGHTA and CDR2 FQGNSA. This CDR3 is 15 amino acids long. The CDR3 DNA reads TGTGCCAGCAGCTTAGCCGCAGGGGGCGCGGGGGGCTACACCTTC. Its protein product is CASSLAAGGAGGYTF.

This chain connects TRBV6-5 to TRBJ1-5; D is unclear. V was cut by 7 bases and J by 6 bases, with 13 bases left in between. The CDR3 has 13 residues. CDR1 is MNHEY and CDR2 is SVGAGI in the germline V gene. DNA of the CDR3: TGTGCCAGCACCTCCCTGCGGGGTCAGCCCCAGCATTTT. Protein: CASTSLRGQPQHF.

CDR3 in amino acids: CASSTAGGGSPLHF. For the CDR3, the DNA is TGTGCCAGCAGTACCGCAGGGGGAGGTTCACCCCTCCACTTT. The gene calls are TRBV6-5 and TRBJ1-6, with 7 positions matching TRBD1. Germline V CDR1 and CDR2: MNHEY, SVGAGI. The CDR3 sequence is 14 residues long. V was pared by 5 bases and J by 9 bases, with 7 bases of the junction left unmatched.

The V and J genes are TRBV7-9 and TRBJ2-5; tentative D call: TRBD2 (5 bases). The CDR3 loop spans 13 amino acids. Trimming took off 3 bases at V and 3 bases at J, with 8 bases between the two ends. Germline loops: CDR1 SEHNR, CDR2 FQNEAQ (reference sequence). The CDR3 DNA follows: TGTGCCAGCAGCTTTCCCGGGGAAGAGACCCAGTACTTC. Its translation: CASSFPGEETQYF.

This chain links TRBV2 with TRBJ1-2; D not certain. The CDR3 has 15 amino acids. Trimming took off 3 bases at V and 5 bases at J, with 16 bases between the two ends. Germline V lookup: CDR1 SNHLY, CDR2 FYNNEI. The CDR3 here is CASSDTTPNGYGYTF. CDR3 in DNA: TGTGCCAGCAGTGATACCACGCCGAACGGGTATGGCTACACCTTC.

The chain combines TRBV3-1 (or the pseudogene TRBV3-2) with TRBJ2-3; 10 positions match TRBD1. This CDR3 region has 14 residues. Per the germline V gene, CDR1 is LGHDT and CDR2 is YNNKEL (reference sequence). The trim removed 4 bases at V and 7 bases at J, leaving 5 bases unmatched. CDR3 coding DNA: TGTGCCAGCAGCCCACGGGACAGGGGAAATACGCAGTATTTT. Its protein product is CASSPRDRGNTQYF.

The chain couples TRBV4-1 to TRBJ2-2; TRBD2 agrees at 7 bases. The CDR3 is 15 residues long. The ends lost 4 bases at V and 5 bases at J; junction bases unmatched: 7. Germline CDR1 MGHRA, CDR2 YSYEKL. The CDR3 region is CASSPFTAGTGELFF. For the CDR3, the DNA is TGCGCCAGCAGCCCCTTTACAGCGGGGACCGGGGAGCTGTTTTTT.

V usage is TRBV4-1 and J usage is TRBJ1-1, with unresolved D. The germline V gene has CDR1 MGHRA and CDR2 YSYEKL. CDR3 length equals 15 residues. Between the trimmed V and J ends, which lost 0 bases and 6 bases, there was a span of 14 bases. Written as DNA, the CDR3 is TGCGCCAGCAGCCAAGATCGTGGAGGGTTCGCTGAAGCTTTCTTT. The encoded protein is CASSQDRGGFAEAFF.

The chain combines TRBV9 with TRBJ1-1; the D gene is possibly TRBD1 (6 bases). Trimming took off 3 bases at V and 1 base at J, with 13 bases between the two ends. The CDR3 sequence is 15 residues long. CDR1 and CDR2 from the germline V gene are SGDLS and YYNGEE. CDR3: CASSAYSQGNTEAFF. The CDR3 nucleotides read TGTGCCAGCAGCGCCTACTCACAGGGGAACACTGAAGCTTTCTTT.

The chain couples TRBV25-1 to TRBJ2-3, with 8 bases matching TRBD2. The CDR3 is made up of 17 amino acids. Losses at the gene ends were 3 bases for V and 6 bases for J; bases not matched to a gene: 14. Germline CDR1 is MGHDK and CDR2 is SYGVNS. The CDR3 is CASSESRTSRSVDTQYF. The CDR3 DNA reads as TGTGCCAGCAGTGAGTCTAGGACTAGCCGGAGCGTGGATACGCAGTATTTT. The full variable domain, its missing parts supplied by reference TRBV25-1 and TRBJ2-3, is EADIYQTPRYLVIGTGKKITLECSQTMGHDKMYWYQQDPGMELHLIHYSYGVNSTEKGDLSSESTVSRIRTEHFPLTLESARPSHTSQYLCASSESRTSRSVDTQYFGPGTRLTVL.

This clone has more than one count but fewer than ten. The chain links TRBV19 to TRBJ1-5, with a possible D match to TRBD1 (6 bases). Trimming left V 5 bases short and J 6 bases short, with 17 bases between. This CDR3 has 15 residues. Germline V CDR1 and CDR2: LNHDA, SQIVND (reference sequence). In DNA form, the CDR3 reads TGTGCCAGTAGTCCCACTGGGGGGGCTAGTCAGCCCCAGCATTTT. It specifies CASSPTGGASQPQHF.

With regard to this clone: Different DNA sequences within this sample yield the same CDR3. The rearrangement links TRBV19 to TRBJ2-5, with no clear D. V lost 6 bases to trimming and J lost 0 bases, with 8 bases between them. The CDR3 contains 13 residues. Germline CDR1 LNHDA, CDR2 SQIVND (reference sequence). Here the CDR3 DNA reads TGTGCCAGTAGGAATCCAGACCAAGAGACCCAGTACTTC. This gives the protein CASRNPDQETQYF.

The chain links TRBV2 to TRBJ2-2; 9 nucleotides match TRBD1. CDR1 and CDR2 from the germline V gene are SNHLY and FYNNEI. Trimming at V came to 10 bases and at J to 5 bases, leaving 11 bases not matched to a gene. The CDR3 totals 15 residues. The CDR3 DNA reads TGTGCCACCCATCAGACAGGGGGGTCTACCGGGGAGCTGTTTTTT. This translates into CATHQTGGSTGELFF. Based on the CDR3 plus reference TRBV2 and TRBJ2-2, the full variable domain is EPEVTQTPSHQVTQMGQEVILRCVPISNHLYFYWYRQILGQKVEFLVSFYNNEISEKSEIFDDQFSVERPDGSNFTLKIRSTKLEDSAMYFCATHQTGGSTGELFFGEGSRLTVL.

CDR3 bases: TGCAGTGCTAGTGTTGGGCAGGGGTACCACGAGCAGTACTTC. Encoded protein: CSASVGQGYHEQYF. J is TRBJ2-7 and V is TRBV20-1, with a tentative D call TRBD1 (6 bases). This CDR3 contains 14 residues. The V end lost 3 bases, the J end lost 5 bases, and 17 bases lay between the germline ends. CDR1 and CDR2 (germline): DFQATT, SNEGSKA (reference sequence).

The chain recombines TRBV5-1 with TRBJ2-7; the D gene is possibly TRBD1 (7 bases). V shed 4 bases and J shed 5 bases, with 16 bases lying between them. This CDR3 is built from 14 residues. The germline V gene encodes CDR1 SGHRS and CDR2 YFSETQ. Written as DNA, the CDR3 is TGCGCCAGCAGCCTGCAGACAGGGAGGAACGAGCAGTACTTC. Residues: CASSLQTGRNEQYF.

The gene calls are TRBV5-1 and TRBJ2-5; TRBD2 matches at 15 bases. CDR1 is SGHRS, CDR2 YFSETQ, per germline. The ends lost 3 bases at V and 0 bases at J; junction bases unmatched: 3. This CDR3 contains 17 residues. CDR3 nucleotide sequence: TGCGCCAGCAGCTCTGGACTAGCGGGGGGGTACCAAGAGACCCAGTACTTC. The encoded protein is CASSSGLAGGYQETQYF.

The J gene is TRBJ1-2, the V gene TRBV30; D unresolved. Trimming took off 8 bases at V and 0 bases at J, with 10 bases between the two ends. The V gene's germline CDR1 is GTSNPN and CDR2 SVGIG (reference sequence). This CDR3 has 12 amino acids. CDR3 sequence (DNA): TGTGCCGGAGGCCGAGCTAACTATGGCTACACCTTC. Amino acid sequence: CAGGRANYGYTF. The full variable domain, its missing parts supplied by reference TRBV30 and TRBJ1-2, is SQTIHQWPATLVQPVGSPLSLECTVEGTSNPNLYWYRQAAGRGLQLLFYSVGIGQISSEVPQNLSASRPQDRQFILSSKKLLLSDSGFYLCAGGRANYGYTFGSGTRLTVV.

This chain joins TRBV23-1 and TRBJ1-4; a possible D gene is TRBD1 (5 bases). TRBV23-1 is noted as an ORF with a role that remains uncertain. V was shortened by 8 bases and J by 4 bases, with 17 bases between the two germline ends. The CDR3 sequence is 15 residues long. CDR3 loop: CASSHNRSINEKLFF. CDR3 DNA: TGCGCCAGCTCCCATAACAGGTCCATTAATGAAAAACTGTTTTTT.